The rows below give T cell receptor beta chains drawn from one sample of a study of blood T cell repertoires in COVID-19. Assay: immunoSEQ multiplex PCR; the TCRdb copy retains only in-frame clones and omits some. This sample has under 150,000 clones, with over 80% found just once. Sequencing input: PBMCs or T cells enriched from blood (not recorded which). Every receptor here comes from a woman aged 50 to 65 who had been exposed to COVID-19. Both conserved end residues are part of each CDR3. A D gene is named only where the DNA matches it firmly. The size entry is marked missing in some rows and otherwise reads once, few, many or a size class.

V	size	D	CDR3
TRBV10-2	once	TRBD1	CASRRDRGLYGYTF
TRBV11-2	once	NA	CASSLGGLKAGELFF
TRBV7-8	NA	NA	CASSPDRNSNQPQHF
TRBV30	NA	NA	CAWSFRRLATDTQYF
TRBV7-2	NA	TRBD1	CASSKPGQGYEKLFF
TRBV11-3	NA	NA	CASSPGTYEQYF
TRBV6-5	NA	TRBD1	CASTRTGGYNEQFF
TRBV6-5	NA	NA	CASISMVTGKGGYTF
TRBV5-1	NA	TRBD2	CASSLWSGGTTSTDTQYF
TRBV4-2	NA	TRBD2	CASRASGSTDTQYF
TRBV7-6	NA	NA	CASRPFGGANTGELFF
TRBV2	NA	TRBD2	CASSRTRGVVDTQYF
TRBV7-8	NA	NA	CASSLAGDYGNQPQHF
TRBV10-3	once	NA	CAIRDANRHTGELFF
TRBV4-3	NA	NA	CASSQASSYNEQFF
TRBV12-3/TRBV12-4	NA	NA	CASSRGTEAFF
TRBV12-3/TRBV12-4	NA	NA	CASRALSNQPQHF
TRBV9	NA	TRBD2	CASSVVGTSGRGVGELFF
TRBV11-3	NA	NA	CASSPGASRGTIYF
TRBV7-9	NA	TRBD2	CASSPTSGSFIGPTDEQFF
TRBV11-2	NA	TRBD1	CASSLSYRDRIGYTF
TRBV28	NA	NA	CASSWEGSNQPQHF
TRBV13	NA	NA	CASSVGTRNQPQHF
TRBV7-9	NA	NA	CASSRQREQYF
TRBV29-1	NA	TRBD1	CSVDQTGGRQFF
TRBV29-1	NA	NA	CSVDHSVSYNEQFF
TRBV15	NA	NA	CATSRVGTRGTEAFF
TRBV6-5	NA	NA	CASSYSPIGSYNEQFF
TRBV2	once	NA	CASSAVLRAPFF
TRBV7-8	NA	TRBD2	CASSLTSGGVLQYEQYF
TRBV5-4	NA	NA	CASSRLGGRYEDTQYF